The sequence of this T cell receptor (beta chain) was determined in a study of cytomegalovirus exposure and HLA in healthy donors. Trimming took 5 bases from V and 5 from J; bases not matched to a gene: 6. Germline CDR1 LGHNA, CDR2 YNFKEQ. The CDR3 has 13 amino acids. PCR involved 60 Vbeta and 13 Jbeta primers. Some clones are missing from TCRdb's copy, which holds only in-frame ones; the method was immunoSEQ multiplex PCR. The table lists over 130,000 clones, around 79% of them singletons. The specimen sequenced was PBMCs. V usage is TRBV4-2 and J usage is TRBJ2-7; 7 bases map to TRBD2. This TCR was sampled from a man in his forties or fifties in good health and CMV-seropositive. This CDR3 is CASSSQGGNEQYF. The DNA for the CDR3 is TGTGCCAGCAGCTCCCAGGGAGGGAACGAGCAGTACTTC.